These 20 T cell receptor beta chains originate from one sample sequenced in a study of tumor-infiltrating lymphocytes in primary liver carcinoma. RNA and DNA were co-extracted from about 20-30 mg of unsorted bulk tissue. Constant-region priming of around 490 ng total RNA yielded TCR beta cDNA. Investigators got TCR beta libraries out of three nested multiplex PCR rounds, done with slightly modified ARM-PCR. A C-beta reverse primer was combined with TRBV1-TRBV30 forward primers in the first two PCR rounds, and each round had about 10 cycles. TCRdb itself ran the multiplex PCR reads through MiXCR, one entry per CDR3 protein. This table has roughly 100,000 distinct CDR3 sequences, around 83% appearing once. Material for sequencing was liver tumor tissue from sampling region 3. As for subset: tumor region T3, left-lateral pole. The receptors here all came from a man aged 40-49 years with primary liver carcinoma and hepatitis B virus infection.

A word on this clonotype: Its ends do not fully match the called genes, so a read error is possible. The chain recombines TRBV11-2 with TRBJ2-3; 9 bases agree with TRBD2. Germline assignment: CDR1 SGHAT and CDR2 FQNNGV. The CDR3 has 16 residues. The CDR3 DNA reads as TGTGCCAGCAGCGCTCCGACTAGCGGAAGTGGGGATACGCACTATTTT. Amino acids: CASSAPTSGSGDTHYF.

Concerning this clonotype: An end of the junction does not agree with germline; a read error may underlie this. This chain connects TRBV14 to TRBJ2-1, with D perhaps matching TRBD2 (6 bases). Germline V lookup: CDR1 SGHDN, CDR2 FVKESK. CDR3 size: 16 residues. This chain's CDR3 is CASSAVAAWVNNVQFF. The CDR3 region has the DNA TGTGCCAGTAGTGCCGTAGCGGCATGGGTAAACAATGTGCAGTTCTTC.

As for this clonotype: The junction shows a germline mismatch at one end, possibly a read error. The rearrangement uses TRBV11-2 and TRBJ2-7; no definite D call. This CDR3 spans 12 amino acids. Germline V gene data show CDR1 as SGHAT and CDR2 as FQNNGV. CDR3 bases: TGTGCCAGCAGTCTCGGGTGCTACGAGCAATACTTC. This codes for CASSLGCYEQYF.

For this clonotype: A much bigger clone sits one base away, suggesting this may be a read error. This chain connects TRBV24-1 to TRBJ2-1, with 10 bases lining up with TRBD1. From germline, CDR1 is KGHDR and CDR2 SFDVKD. The CDR3 is 13 amino acids. V gave up 10 bases and J gave up 8 bases; unmatched junction bases: 7. In DNA form, the CDR3 reads TGTGCCACACGGAGACAGGGGGCGCATGAGCAGTTCTTC. Translation: CATRRQGAHEQFF.

Worth noting for this clonotype: The junction departs from germline at one end; a sequencing error may be responsible. V is TRBV6-1 and J is TRBJ2-3, with D possibly being TRBD1 (5 bases). The CDR3 is made up of 12 amino acids. Germline CDR1 MNHNS, CDR2 SASEGT. The CDR3 nucleotides read TGTGCCAGCAGTGCCACAGGAGTTACGCGGTATTTT. Its translation is CASSATGVTRYF.

Worth noting for this clonotype: Germline and junction disagree at one end, which may indicate a read error. The V call is TRBV11-2, the J call TRBJ2-7, with 8 nucleotides matching TRBD2. The CDR3 is made up of 17 amino acids. Germline V gives CDR1 SGHAT, CDR2 FQNNGV. This CDR3 reads CAGSLTTSTSAPHEQYF. The DNA of the CDR3 is TGTGCCGGCAGCTTAACAACTTCGACTAGCGCACCACACGAGCAGTACTTC.

Regarding this clonotype: At one end the junction does not follow the germline gene, possibly because of a read error. The chain joins TRBV4-2 to TRBJ1-3; 9 bases agree with TRBD1. The germline V gene encodes CDR1 LGHNA and CDR2 YNFKEQ. The CDR3 is 18 residues long. Written as DNA, the CDR3 is TGTGCTAGCAGCCGGGATCCAAGTAGGACAGGGGCTGGAAACACCATATATTTT. Translating gives CASSRDPSRTGAGNTIYF.

This chain uses TRBV6-5 with TRBJ2-7, with 7 bases identical to TRBD2. CDR1 MNHEY and CDR2 SVGAGI come from the germline V gene. V dropped 4 bases and J dropped 6; count of bases not matched to a gene: 9. The CDR3 contains 14 residues. The CDR3 nucleotides are TGTGCCAGCAGTTCTTCAGTGGGAGGGGCCGAGCAGTACTTC. Translating gives CASSSSVGGAEQYF.

In its sample, this clonotype was seen once. Germline and junction disagree at one end, which may indicate a read error. CDR3 DNA: TGTGCCAGCAACCAAGATCGGAACGGGCAGTACTTT. Protein sequence: CASNQDRNGQYF. V usage is TRBV4-2 and J usage is TRBJ2-7; D is unresolved. Per germline, CDR1 LGHNA and CDR2 YNFKEQ. The CDR3 is 12 amino acids.

About this clonotype itself: At one boundary the junction diverges from the germline segment, which might be a read error. This chain links TRBV6-5 with TRBJ2-3; the match to TRBD2 covers 12 bases. Germline V lookup: CDR1 MNHEY, CDR2 SVGAGI. The length of the CDR3 is 15 residues. CDR3 coding DNA: TGTGCAAGCAGCCCAGGACTAGCGGGAACAGATACGCACTATTTT. Translated: CASSPGLAGTDTHYF.

Ten or more counts support this clonotype. This sequence joins TRBV10-3 and TRBJ2-7, with TRBD1 as a possible D gene (5 bases). The CDR3 extends over 15 amino acids. Trimming removed 3 bases from V and 2 bases from J, with 14 bases in between. Germline-derived CDR1 and CDR2 are ENHRY and SYGVKD. CDR3 amino acids: CAISDDSHQPYEQYF. DNA for the CDR3: TGTGCCATCAGTGATGACAGCCATCAACCCTACGAGCAGTACTTC.

There are many counts of this clonotype. The V and J genes are TRBV30 and TRBJ1-5; D unresolved. Germline CDR1 and CDR2: GTSNPN and SVGIG (reference sequence). This CDR3 has 14 residues. Trimming took 6 bases from V and 4 from J, leaving 16 bases between them. CDR3 DNA: TGTGCCTGCAATTCAGCCAGTGTTAATCAGCCCCAGCATTTT. This encodes CACNSASVNQPQHF.

In regard to this clonotype: The junction departs from germline at one end; a sequencing error may be responsible. The chain joins TRBV7-8 to TRBJ1-4, with a possible D match to TRBD1 (6 bases). This CDR3 spans 16 amino acids. Germline V CDR1 and CDR2: SGHVS, FQNEAQ. The CDR3 loop reads CASTLSSRGTNEKLFF. For the CDR3, the DNA is TGTGCCAGCACCTTATCGAGCAGGGGTACTAATGAAAAACTGTTTTTT.

The chain joins TRBV29-1 to TRBJ2-7; 8 bases agree with TRBD1. Germline CDR1 and CDR2: SQVTM and ANQGSEA. The CDR3 runs 14 residues. CDR3 sequence (DNA): TGCATCGTACAAGTTACAGGGGGTGAGGGTGAGCAGTACTTC. Its translation is CIVQVTGGEGEQYF.

A remark on this clonotype: Germline and junction disagree at one end, which may indicate a read error. The chain carries TRBV6-1 and TRBJ1-4; D uncertain. Germline V gene lookup returns CDR1 MNHNS and CDR2 SASEGT. The CDR3 is 16 amino acids. CDR3 amino acids: CANSEAGIGTNEKLFF. CDR3 nucleotide sequence: TGTGCCAACAGTGAAGCGGGTATTGGAACTAATGAAAAACTGTTTTTT.

The V and J genes are TRBV6-1 and TRBJ1-5; possible D gene TRBD2, 5 bases. The J call may be wrong; the DNA end is better matched by TRBJ2-3. CDR3 length: 15 residues. The germline V gene has CDR1 MNHNS and CDR2 SASEGT. The CDR3 DNA sequence: TGTGCAACCCACGTGGAGCAGTTTAGCGATCAGCCCCAGTATTTT. Translated, it gives CATHVEQFSDQPQYF.

On this clonotype itself: The conserved phenylalanine or tryptophan normally closing the CDR3 is absent here, so this likely arose from a read error. This rearrangement joins TRBV6-2 or TRBV6-3 to TRBJ2-5, with no clear D. This CDR3 is built from 15 residues. Trimming shortened V by 6 bases and J by 2 bases, and 16 bases separated the two germline ends. The germline V gene encodes CDR1 MNHEY and CDR2 SVGEGT. The CDR3 loop is CASRRPETQQETQYL. The DNA for the CDR3 is TGTGCCAGCAGACGGCCAGAGACCCAACAAGAGACCCAGTACCTC.

In the case of this clonotype: A read error may produce the germline difference seen at one junction end. The chain couples TRBV5-1 to TRBJ2-7; the D call may be TRBD1 or TRBD2 (6 bases each). This CDR3 is built from 14 residues. CDR1 is SGHRS, CDR2 YFSETQ, per germline. The CDR3 here is CACSLEGGSGEQYF. CDR3 in DNA: TGCGCCTGCAGCCTAGAGGGGGGAAGCGGCGAGCAGTACTTC.

This chain connects TRBV7-6 to TRBJ2-7; D is uncertain. Germline CDR1 is SGHVS and CDR2 is FNYEAQ. V gave up 7 bases and J gave up 2 bases, with 18 bases separating them. The CDR3 sequence is 15 residues long. The DNA for the CDR3 is TGTGCCAGCAACTCTCAACAAAGGAGTACCTACGAGCAGTACTTC. Its protein product is CASNSQQRSTYEQYF.

With respect to this clonotype: Because the CDR3 is missing its conserved closing phenylalanine or tryptophan, this is likely a read error. The chain joins TRBV4-3 to TRBJ1-6; 10 nucleotides align to TRBD1. There are 16 residues in the CDR3. The V and J ends lost 5 bases and 15 bases, in that order; junction bases with no gene match: 16. Germline lookup yields CDR1 LGHNA and CDR2 YSLEER. CDR3 in DNA: TGCGCCAGCAGCTCCTGGGACAGGGGAAGGAATTCGCACCTCCACTGT. Protein: CASSSWDRGRNSHLHC.